Below are 21 T cell receptor beta chains sequenced from a single sample in a study of CD8 T cells in ankylosing spondylitis. These receptors are not linked to any known antigen. Notes on the study in general: A motif in TCR beta, a set of under 10 highly homologous variants, appeared characteristic of ankylosing spondylitis blood.

TCRdb passed the 5' RACE reads through MiXCR, listing each CDR3 protein once. In the table there are about 500,000 distinct CDR3 sequences, about an eighth of which are singletons. Specimen: blood, either unsorted or a sorted T cell fraction (not recorded which). The origin of the receptors is a male donor with ankylosing spondylitis.

The table lists this clonotype with many counts. This chain links TRBV20-1 with TRBJ2-1; D may match TRBD1 or TRBD2 (5 bases each). The CDR3 sequence is 15 residues long. Germline loops: CDR1 DFQATT, CDR2 SNEGSKA (reference sequence). V was shortened by 6 bases and J by 0 bases, with 15 bases between the two germline ends. The CDR3: CSADWGTSSYNEQFF. For the CDR3, the DNA is TGCAGTGCGGACTGGGGCACGAGCTCCTACAATGAGCAGTTCTTC.

This clonotype showed up many times. In DNA, the CDR3 is TGTGCCAGCAGTAGCCCGGGGGGGGGGCTCAATGAGCAGTTCTTC. This translates into CASSSPGGGLNEQFF. The V call is TRBV12-3 or TRBV12-4, the J call TRBJ2-1; 8 bases are shared with TRBD2. The length of the CDR3 is 15 residues. J was trimmed by 6 bases and V by 5 bases; bases with no gene match: 9.

The chain uses TRBV9 and TRBJ2-6, with a possible D match to TRBD2 (5 bases). V was trimmed by 0 bases and J by 2 bases, leaving 9 bases between them. The CDR3 runs 16 residues. Per the germline V gene, CDR1 is SGDLS and CDR2 is YYNGEE. The CDR3 nucleotides are TGTGCCAGCAGCGTAGGAGGGTTAACTGGGGCCAACGTCCTGACTTTC. Its translation: CASSVGGLTGANVLTF.

The chain couples TRBV5-1 to TRBJ1-1; 7 nucleotides line up with TRBD1. The length of the CDR3 is 14 residues. Germline loops: CDR1 SGHRS, CDR2 YFSETQ. The trim removed 6 bases at V and 2 bases at J, leaving 7 bases unmatched. CDR3 sequence reads: CASIGGARNTEAFF. The CDR3 DNA reads as TGCGCCAGCATAGGGGGCGCGAGAAACACTGAAGCTTTCTTT.

The table lists this clonotype with a few counts. This rearrangement joins TRBV20-1 to TRBJ2-7, with a possible D match to TRBD1 (5 bases). CDR1 is DFQATT and CDR2 is SNEGSKA in the germline V gene (reference sequence). The CDR3 extends over 15 amino acids. V was trimmed by 5 bases and J by 0 bases, leaving 17 bases between them. Here the CDR3 reads CSAFIQEPDSYEQYF. CDR3 DNA: TGCAGTGCTTTTATACAGGAACCCGACTCCTACGAGCAGTACTTC.

This clonotype was seen more than once but under ten times. This chain joins TRBV12-3 or TRBV12-4 and TRBJ2-7; 9 nucleotides line up with TRBD1. With V trimmed by 7 bases and J by 3 bases, 10 bases remained unmatched. The CDR3 has 15 amino acids. In DNA form, the CDR3 reads TGTGCCAGCACCCTCGGGACAGGGAGCATCTACGAGCAGTACTTC. Translated: CASTLGTGSIYEQYF.

There are a few counts of this clonotype. V usage is TRBV7-6 and J usage is TRBJ1-2; D might be TRBD1 (6 bases). This CDR3 comprises 14 residues. Germline values: CDR1 SGHVS, CDR2 FNYEAQ. The V gene lost 0 bases and the J gene lost 8 bases, with 13 bases spanning the gap. The CDR3 region has the DNA TGTGCCAGCAGCTTAGCCGGAGGGGGGGACGGCTACACCTTC. Translated, it gives CASSLAGGGDGYTF.

This clonotype came up a few times. The CDR3 sequence is CASRLTTGAGSGNTIYF. In nucleotides, the CDR3 is TGCGCCAGCAGGCTAACGACAGGGGCTGGCTCTGGAAACACCATATATTTT. The gene calls are TRBV5-1 and TRBJ1-3, with TRBD1 matching 8 bases. CDR1 SGHRS and CDR2 YFSETQ come from the germline V gene. This CDR3 is built from 17 residues. V lost 5 bases and J lost 0; bases outside the gene matches: 10.

This clonotype was seen a handful of times. The V call is TRBV6-2 or TRBV6-3, the J call TRBJ2-1, with 12 nucleotides matching TRBD2. The CDR3 sequence is 20 residues long. The V gene's germline CDR1 is MNHEY and CDR2 SVGEGT. V lost 4 bases, J lost 0 bases, and 13 bases stayed unmatched. The chain's CDR3 is CASSSIARLAGDSSYNEQFF. DNA for the CDR3: TGTGCCAGCAGTTCGATAGCCAGACTAGCGGGGGACAGCTCCTACAATGAGCAGTTCTTC.

This clonotype was counted ten times or more. A junction end diverges from the germline sequence, so it may reflect a read error. The chain carries TRBV5-1 and TRBJ1-1; a possible D gene is TRBD1 (5 bases). The CDR3 totals 12 residues. The germline V gene encodes CDR1 SGHRS and CDR2 YFSETQ. CDR3: CASSLGQGEAFF. DNA for the CDR3: TGTGCCAGCAGTTTAGGTCAGGGCGAAGCTTTCTTT.

Only a few counts were recorded for this clonotype. The chain carries TRBV12-3 or TRBV12-4 and TRBJ2-7; 7 bases align to TRBD2. The CDR3 is 16 amino acids. The trim removed 6 bases at V and 2 bases at J, leaving 13 bases unmatched. CDR3 nucleotides: TGTGCCAGCAGCCCTGGGGGAGGGGCAATCCCCTACGAGCAGTACTTC. It specifies CASSPGGGAIPYEQYF.

The J gene is TRBJ2-1, the V gene TRBV5-1, with 10 positions matching TRBD1. The J segment lost 7 bases and the V segment lost 4 bases, leaving 5 bases of the junction unmatched. Germline values: CDR1 SGHRS, CDR2 YFSETQ. This CDR3 is 14 amino acids long. CDR3 protein: CASSEGQGKNEQFF. CDR3 nucleotide sequence: TGCGCCAGCAGCGAGGGACAGGGGAAAAATGAGCAGTTCTTC.

The chain uses TRBV6-5 and TRBJ2-7; 7 bases line up with TRBD1. CDR1 MNHEY and CDR2 SVGAGI come from the germline V gene. This CDR3 comprises 14 residues. The ends lost 4 bases at V and 3 bases at J; junction bases unmatched: 6. The CDR3 region has the DNA TGTGCCAGCAGTTCCGGGACAGCGGACTACGAGCAGTACGTC. Its protein product is CASSSGTADYEQYV.

This clonotype was observed a few times. This rearrangement joins TRBV12-3 or TRBV12-4 to TRBJ2-1; 7 nucleotides match TRBD1. The CDR3 runs 17 residues. V dropped 4 bases and J dropped 0; count of bases not matched to a gene: 9. The CDR3 coding sequence is TGTGCCAGCAGTTCAGACTCGACAGGGAGCTCCTACAATGAGCAGTTCTTC. Its protein product is CASSSDSTGSSYNEQFF.

The J gene is TRBJ2-5, the V gene TRBV11-2; 8 bases are a match to TRBD1. V was pared by 4 bases and J by 4 bases, with 14 bases of the junction left unmatched. There are 17 residues in the CDR3. CDR1 is SGHAT and CDR2 is FQNNGV in the germline V gene. The DNA of the CDR3 is TGTGCCAGCAGCTCCGGCAGTGGCAGGGGGCTAGGAGAGACCCAGTACTTC. Its translation is CASSSGSGRGLGETQYF.

This clonotype was picked up a small number of times. V is TRBV20-1 and J is TRBJ1-4, with D unresolved. Per the germline V gene, CDR1 is DFQATT and CDR2 is SNEGSKA (reference sequence). With 2 bases removed from V and 2 bases from J, the gap between germline ends came to 6 bases. This CDR3 has 13 amino acids. Here the CDR3 DNA reads TGCAGTGCTAGATTCGCCACTAATGAAAAACTGTTTTTT. Translating gives CSARFATNEKLFF.

V and J are TRBV7-9 and TRBJ1-1, with 9 bases that match TRBD1. The V gene end was trimmed by 1 base and the J gene end by 4 bases; junction bases not matched to a gene: 4. CDR1 SEHNR and CDR2 FQNEAQ come from the germline V gene (reference sequence). The CDR3 totals 15 residues. CDR3 amino acids: CASSLGGQGSTEAFF. The CDR3 region has the DNA TGTGCCAGCAGCTTAGGGGGACAGGGCAGCACTGAAGCTTTCTTT.

This clonotype was seen at least ten times. The J gene is TRBJ2-2, the V gene TRBV12-3 or TRBV12-4; D tentatively reads TRBD1 or TRBD2 (6 bases each). V lost 10 bases to trimming and J lost 1 base, with 13 bases between them. This CDR3 has 14 residues. CDR3 residues: CATLGGQNTGELFF. The CDR3 region has the DNA TGTGCCACCCTCGGGGGCCAGAACACCGGGGAGCTGTTTTTT.

Of note for this clonotype: The germline gene is not matched at one end of the junction; a read error may be the cause. The chain is built from TRBV20-1 and TRBJ2-3; TRBD2 matches at 9 bases. CDR1 is DFQATT and CDR2 is SNEGSKA in the germline V gene (reference sequence). The CDR3 length is 14 residues. For the CDR3, the DNA is TGCAGTGCCAGAGTAGCGGGAGTTATAGATACGCAGTATTTT. The encoded protein is CSARVAGVIDTQYF.

This clonotype was recorded a few times. J is TRBJ2-3 and V is TRBV29-1; a possible D gene is TRBD2 (6 bases). This CDR3 region has 15 residues. Germline V gene data show CDR1 as SQVTM and CDR2 as ANQGSEA. V was clipped by 4 bases and J by 7 bases, with 21 bases between them. The DNA for the CDR3 is TGCAGCGTTGCCGTCCGCGGGGCCGTCCCAAATACGCAGTATTTT. Translated, it gives CSVAVRGAVPNTQYF.

The chain has TRBV5-1 and TRBJ2-3; TRBD1 matches at 9 bases. V shed 0 bases and J 2 bases; nucleotides not matched to a gene: 4. The CDR3 has 16 amino acids. Looked up from germline, CDR1 is SGHRS and CDR2 is YFSETQ. CDR3 residues: CASSLDGTGYTDTQYF. The DNA of the CDR3 is TGCGCCAGCAGCTTGGATGGGACAGGGTACACAGATACGCAGTATTTT.